The present entry profiles one TCR beta chain with its context. The data originate from a study of blood T cell repertoires in COVID-19. Trimming pared 1 base from V and 11 bases from J, leaving 10 bases between. The CDR3 covers 11 residues. CDR1 is SGHDT, CDR2 YYEEEE, per germline. Generated by immunoSEQ multiplex PCR, the TCRdb table keeps only in-frame clones and is missing some. The table records more than 200,000 clones, roughly 87% of them present only once. The V gene is TRBV5-6, the J gene TRBJ2-7, with D unclear. This TCR was sampled from a man aged 30 to 45 who had recovered from COVID-19. The sample consisted of PBMCs or T cells enriched from blood (not recorded which). CDR3 protein: CASSLRQEKYF. The CDR3 nucleotides read TGTGCCAGCAGCTTGCGTCAGGAAAAGTACTTC.